These 9 T cell receptor beta chains were all obtained from the same sample, sequenced in a study of T cell responses to AZD1222 COVID-19 vaccine. Here immunoSEQ multiplex PCR was the method, and the copy in TCRdb shows in-frame clones only, minus some. The sample yields around 180,000 clones, roughly 87% seen once. Sequences were derived from peripheral blood, sampled on day 0 of AZD1222 vaccination. Source of these receptors: an adult in good health.

The rearrangement links TRBV7-9 to TRBJ1-1; TRBD1 is a possible D gene (5 bases). The CDR3 runs to 11 residues. Between the trimmed V and J ends, which lost 1 base and 12 bases, there was a span of 9 bases. The V gene's germline CDR1 is SEHNR and CDR2 FQNEAQ (reference sequence). Here the CDR3 DNA reads TGTGCCAGCAGCTTAGGAGGGACGACTTTCTTT. It yields the protein CASSLGGTTFF.

The rearrangement joins TRBV5-6 to TRBJ2-1; D is possibly TRBD2 (6 bases). V dropped 7 bases and J dropped 5 bases, with 16 bases sitting between them. The V gene's germline CDR1 is SGHDT and CDR2 YYEEEE. The CDR3 sequence is 14 residues long. The CDR3 bases are TGTGCCAGCTCCTTTGGGGGAGGCCACAATGAGCAGTTCTTC. Protein product: CASSFGGGHNEQFF.

The chain combines TRBV18 with TRBJ1-5; no reliable D call. The ends were cut back, 3 bases at V and 3 bases at J, with 12 bases in the middle. Germline values: CDR1 KGHSH, CDR2 LQKENI. The CDR3 covers 15 residues. CDR3 sequence (DNA): TGTGCCAGCTCACCGGCGGGCCCCTCCAATCAGCCCCAGCATTTT. Its translation is CASSPAGPSNQPQHF.

V usage is TRBV28 and J usage is TRBJ1-5; TRBD1 might be the D (5 bases). The CDR3 is 16 amino acids. Trimming pared 1 base from V and 1 base from J, leaving 11 bases between. Looked up from germline, CDR1 is MDHEN and CDR2 is SYDVKM. CDR3 nucleotides: TGTGCCAGCAGTTTATCCGGACATCAAAGCAATCAGCCCCAGCATTTT. The encoded protein is CASSLSGHQSNQPQHF.

This clone was recorded once. V gene TRBV7-3 combines with J gene TRBJ1-1; D gene unclear. The germline V and J ends were trimmed by 2 bases and 0 bases, with 10 bases remaining between them. Germline V CDR1 and CDR2: SGHTA, FQGTGA. The CDR3 has 15 amino acids. The CDR3 spells CASSLSARMNTEAFF. CDR3 nucleotides: TGTGCCAGCAGCTTATCAGCGAGAATGAACACTGAAGCTTTCTTT.

The chain has TRBV4-1 and TRBJ2-1, with TRBD2 identical over 11 bases. The germline V gene encodes CDR1 MGHRA and CDR2 YSYEKL. The V segment lost 0 bases and the J segment 2 bases; nucleotides outside the gene matches: 6. This CDR3 is built from 18 residues. The CDR3: CASSQDSMTSGTYNEQFF. In DNA form, the CDR3 reads TGCGCCAGCAGCCAAGATAGCATGACTAGCGGGACCTACAATGAGCAGTTCTTC.

The genes are TRBV6-6 and TRBJ2-2, with D uncertain. Deletions cut 0 bases from V and 3 bases from J, with 5 bases between. Germline-derived CDR1 and CDR2 are MNHNY and SVGAGI (reference sequence). The CDR3 runs to 14 residues. The DNA of the CDR3 is TGTGCCAGCAGTTACTCAGGGTACACCGGGGAGCTGTTTTTT. Translation: CASSYSGYTGELFF.

This sequence joins TRBV7-9 and TRBJ1-4; a weak D match, TRBD1 (6 bases). The CDR3 extends over 14 amino acids. CDR1 and CDR2 from the germline V gene are SEHNR and FQNEAQ (reference sequence). Trimming left V 8 bases short and J 4 bases short, with 14 bases between. CDR3 region: CASGPGGFNEKLFF. CDR3 DNA sequence: TGTGCCAGCGGACCCGGGGGCTTTAATGAAAAACTGTTTTTT.

V is TRBV5-4 and J is TRBJ1-4; 8 bases are shared with TRBD1. Germline V gene lookup returns CDR1 SGHNT and CDR2 YYREEE (reference sequence). Unmatched junction bases numbered 6, after V lost 2 bases and J lost 6 bases. The CDR3 is made up of 15 amino acids. The CDR3 sequence is CASSFDRGTHEKLFF. CDR3 DNA sequence: TGTGCCAGCAGCTTTGACAGGGGAACACATGAAAAACTGTTTTTT.